Below are 5 T cell receptor beta chains sequenced from a single sample in a study of T cell repertoires in cytomegalovirus infection. These receptors have no known antigen. TCRdb used MiXCR to reprocess the reads, holding one entry per CDR3 protein. The profile covers fewer than 1,000,000 distinct CDR3 sequences, with about 33% appearing a single time and 13% taken by the ten largest. Sequencing was performed on cultured CD8+ T cells from PBMCs, taken from culture after CMV antigen stimulation. These receptors originate from a human donor in good health (CMV status not recorded). Some clones in this sample may be carry-over from other donors' samples.

The CDR3 DNA is TGTGCCAGCAGCTCCCAACAGGGGGAGATCTATGGCTACACCTTC. Translated, it gives CASSSQQGEIYGYTF. The V and J genes are TRBV7-6 and TRBJ1-2, with TRBD1 matching over 8 bases. This CDR3 comprises 15 residues. Germline V gene data show CDR1 as SGHVS and CDR2 as FNYEAQ. J lost 4 bases, V lost 4 bases, and 8 bases had no gene match.

In its sample, this clonotype was seen many times. The chain couples TRBV7-2 to TRBJ2-2; either TRBD1 or TRBD2 may supply D (5 bases each). From germline, CDR1 is SGHTA and CDR2 FQGNSA. The ends were cut back, 2 bases at V and 4 bases at J, with 8 bases in the middle. CDR3 length equals 14 residues. CDR3 bases: TGTGCCAGCAGCTTAAGAGGGACCACCGGGGAGCTGTTTTTT. This sequence encodes CASSLRGTTGELFF. The full variable domain, rest sourced from reference TRBV7-2 and TRBJ2-2, is GAGVSQSPSNKVTEKGKDVELRCDPISGHTALYWYRQSLGQGLEFLIYFQGNSAPDKSGLPSDRFSAERTGGSVSTLTIQRTQQEDSAVYLCASSLRGTTGELFFGEGSRLTVL.

This chain uses TRBV20-1 with TRBJ2-1; TRBD2 aligns across 9 bases. V shed 3 bases, J shed 0 bases, and the junction held 9 bases outside the gene matches. The CDR3 loop spans 17 amino acids. CDR1 and CDR2 from the germline V gene are DFQATT and SNEGSKA (reference sequence). CDR3: CSASLSGGPSSYNEQFF. As DNA, the CDR3 is TGCAGTGCTAGTCTTAGCGGGGGCCCCAGCTCCTACAATGAGCAGTTCTTC.

This clonotype was seen at least ten times. This sequence joins TRBV7-9 and TRBJ1-4; D is possibly TRBD1 (6 bases). Trimming stripped 5 bases from V and 1 base from J, with 14 bases between. CDR1 is SEHNR, CDR2 FQNEAQ, per germline (reference sequence). This CDR3 comprises 16 residues. The CDR3 here is CASSEDKGVTNEKLFF. CDR3 bases: TGTGCCAGCAGCGAGGACAAGGGGGTAACTAATGAAAAACTGTTTTTT.

This clonotype was seen a few times. V and J are TRBV7-9 and TRBJ2-1; TRBD1 matches at 8 bases. The CDR3 has 16 amino acids. Trimming took 5 bases from V and 8 from J; bases not matched to a gene: 14. Germline V lookup: CDR1 SEHNR, CDR2 FQNEAQ (reference sequence). The CDR3 loop reads CASSSYGQGLIDEQFF. The CDR3 DNA reads as TGTGCCAGCAGCAGCTATGGACAGGGTCTTATAGATGAGCAGTTCTTC.